This TCR beta chain was identified in a study of beta chain features in type 1 diabetes. Findings and limits, study-wide: TCRB CDR3s from Type 1 diabetes patients were moderately but significantly shorter in all four CD4+ subsets. It was among patients, rather than healthy donors, that naive, central memory and Treg TCRB repertoires appeared more similar. A PCR bias possibly favoring shorter templates would apply equally to patients and controls.

Sorted cells reached over 95% purity in every population. Note on this clone: What it recognizes is unknown.

Sequencing targeted expressed TCRB transcripts, as all isolated RNA had been reverse transcribed. Here immunoSEQ multiplex PCR was the method, and the copy in TCRdb shows in-frame clones only, minus some. The table lists more than 200,000 clones, around 15% of them singletons, with approximately 0.086% in the top ten. The germline gives CDR1 MDHEN, CDR2 SYDVKM. This CDR3 is built from 12 residues. V was trimmed by 10 bases and J by 4 bases, leaving 13 bases between them. The genes are TRBV28 and TRBJ1-2; D ambiguous. Material: naive CD4+ T cells from blood. The receptor was isolated from a man aged 30 to 39 with type 1 diabetes. As DNA, the CDR3 is TGTGCCACCTCAGTCACAAGCTATGGCTACACCTTC. Its translation is CATSVTSYGYTF.